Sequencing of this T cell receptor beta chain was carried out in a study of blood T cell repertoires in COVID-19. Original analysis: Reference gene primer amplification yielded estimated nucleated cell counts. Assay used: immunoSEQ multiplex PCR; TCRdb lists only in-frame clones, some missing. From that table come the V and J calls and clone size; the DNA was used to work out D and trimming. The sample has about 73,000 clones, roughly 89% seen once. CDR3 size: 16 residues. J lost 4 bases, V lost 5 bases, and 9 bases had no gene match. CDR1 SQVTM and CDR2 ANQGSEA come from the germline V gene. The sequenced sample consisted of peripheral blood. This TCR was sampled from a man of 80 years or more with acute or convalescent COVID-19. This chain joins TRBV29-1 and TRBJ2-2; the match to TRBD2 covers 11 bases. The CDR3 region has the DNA TGCAGCGTTTCCACTCTACTAGCGGGAGTCACCGGGGAGCTGTTTTTT. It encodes CSVSTLLAGVTGELFF.